The 19 T cell receptor beta chains in this list originate from one sample, sequenced in a study of T-cell memory formation after mild COVID-19. TCRdb re-called the 5' RACE reads with MiXCR, one entry per CDR3 protein. The data contain 450,000 or so distinct CDR3 sequences, 20% of them singletons. The sequencing input was PBMCs or a T cell subset sorted from them (not recorded which). The receptors come from an adult woman who had mild COVID-19 (a few samples of this study predate the infection). Cell type and time point are not known.

This clonotype was found a few times. The chain is built from TRBV5-5 and TRBJ1-1; D ambiguous. The germline V gene has CDR1 SGHKS and CDR2 YYEKEE (reference sequence). V was cut by 3 bases and J by 0 bases, with 9 bases left in between. The CDR3 extends over 14 amino acids. The CDR3 protein is CASSYQSMNTEAFF. In DNA form, the CDR3 reads TGTGCCAGCAGCTATCAGAGTATGAACACTGAAGCTTTCTTT.

This chain connects TRBV29-1 to TRBJ1-1, with D maybe TRBD1 (6 bases). From germline, CDR1 is SQVTM and CDR2 ANQGSEA. V lost 3 bases to trimming and J lost 5 bases, with 16 bases between them. CDR3 length equals 14 residues. The CDR3: CSVDPTGNATEAFF. In nucleotides, the CDR3 is TGCAGCGTTGACCCCACAGGGAACGCAACTGAAGCTTTCTTT.

V is TRBV28 and J is TRBJ2-7; perhaps D is TRBD1 or TRBD2 (5 bases each). The CDR3 has 12 residues. Germline V CDR1 and CDR2: MDHEN, SYDVKM. The germline V and J ends were trimmed by 5 bases and 7 bases, with 12 bases remaining between them. In DNA form, the CDR3 reads TGTGCCAGCAGTCCGGGGCTGCGAGAGCAGTACTTC. It specifies CASSPGLREQYF.

This clonotype has just one count. V usage is TRBV6-1 and J usage is TRBJ1-2; 10 nucleotides line up with TRBD1. V was clipped by 7 bases and J by 5 bases; unmatched bases: 10. The CDR3 has 15 residues. The germline gives CDR1 MNHNS, CDR2 SASEGT. This chain's CDR3 is CASTRQGATIYGYTF. CDR3 in DNA: TGTGCCAGCACCCGACAGGGGGCTACTATTTATGGCTACACCTTC.

This clonotype was seen more than once but under ten times. A read error may account for a junction end that differs from germline. The chain employs TRBV7-9 and TRBJ2-3; 7 bases match TRBD2. The CDR3 contains 15 residues. CDR1 and CDR2 (germline): SEHNR, FQNEAQ (reference sequence). CDR3 nucleotide sequence: TGTGCCAGCACCTTATCGGCGGGAGCGACAGATACGCAGTATTTT. Translation: CASTLSAGATDTQYF. The entire variable domain, with the rest obtained from reference TRBV7-9 and TRBJ2-3, is as follows: DTGVSQNPRHKITKRGQNVTFRCDPISEHNRLYWYRQTLGQGPEFLTYFQNEAQLEKSRLLSDRFSAERPKGSFSTLEIQRTEQGDSAMYLCASTLSAGATDTQYFGPGTRLTVL.

This chain connects TRBV19 to TRBJ2-7, with a tentative D call TRBD2 (6 bases). V was shortened by 3 bases and J by 6 bases, with 9 bases between the two germline ends. Germline CDR1 is LNHDA and CDR2 is SQIVND (reference sequence). CDR3 length: 12 amino acids. The CDR3 DNA follows: TGTGCCAGTAGTATCGGGGGTTCCGAGCAGTACTTC. This gives the protein CASSIGGSEQYF.

J is TRBJ2-5 and V is TRBV4-3; D not certain. V was shortened by 1 base and J by 3 bases, with 9 bases between the two germline ends. Germline loops: CDR1 LGHNA, CDR2 YSLEER. This CDR3 comprises 14 residues. The CDR3 DNA follows: TGCGCCAGCAGCCAAGCGGTTGGGGAAGAGACCCAGTACTTC. Translated: CASSQAVGEETQYF.

The CDR3 region has the DNA TGTGCCAGCAGTTACCTCCCCCGGCGACAGGGGGCCTACGAGCAGTACTTC. Its protein is CASSYLPRRQGAYEQYF. The rearrangement uses TRBV12-3 or TRBV12-4 and TRBJ2-7; 9 bases line up with TRBD1. V shed 4 bases and J 2 bases; nucleotides not matched to a gene: 12. The CDR3 has 17 residues.

This clonotype has ten or more counts. The genes are TRBV7-2 and TRBJ1-2; 8 nucleotides match TRBD1. The length of the CDR3 is 15 residues. Germline trimming cut 1 base from V and 7 bases from J; bases unmatched to any gene: 8. Germline V lookup: CDR1 SGHTA, CDR2 FQGNSA. The CDR3: CASSLGTGLVGGYTF. Here the CDR3 DNA reads TGTGCCAGCAGCTTAGGGACAGGGTTAGTAGGTGGCTACACCTTC.

This chain links TRBV9 with TRBJ2-5, with unresolved D. Trimming left V 1 base short and J 1 base short, with 2 bases between. The CDR3 is 12 amino acids. Per the germline V gene, CDR1 is SGDLS and CDR2 is YYNGEE. Written as DNA, the CDR3 is TGTGCCAGCAGCGTATCCCAAGAGACCCAGTACTTC. This encodes CASSVSQETQYF.

With respect to this clonotype: This could be a read error, since a much larger clone is one nucleotide away. The rearrangement uses TRBV7-2 and TRBJ1-2, with D tentatively TRBD1 (6 bases). In germline, CDR1 is SGHTA, CDR2 FQGNSA. The V end was cut by 5 bases, the J end by 7 bases, with 14 bases between. This CDR3 is 13 amino acids long. The CDR3 here is CASSPTGISGYTF. The CDR3 DNA reads TGTGCCAGCAGCCCCACAGGGATATCTGGCTACACCTTC.

This clonotype was counted a few times. The rearrangement uses TRBV5-6 and TRBJ2-1, with TRBD1 matching over 11 bases. Germline CDR1 and CDR2: SGHDT and YYEEEE. The ends lost 1 base at V and 4 bases at J; junction bases unmatched: 4. The CDR3 has 16 amino acids. CDR3 residues: CASSLPGQGVYNEQFF. The CDR3 DNA reads TGTGCCAGCAGCTTGCCGGGACAGGGGGTTTACAATGAGCAGTTCTTC.

This clonotype was detected a few times. V and J are TRBV18 and TRBJ2-7; D unclear. The length of the CDR3 is 12 residues. Germline CDR1 and CDR2: KGHSH and LQKENI. Trimming removed 2 bases from V and 6 bases from J, with 8 bases in between. CDR3 sequence reads: CASSPGMGEQYF. DNA of the CDR3: TGTGCCAGCTCACCAGGAATGGGCGAGCAGTACTTC.

This CDR3 is CASNIRSGAGELFF. CDR3 DNA sequence: TGTGCCAGCAACATCAGGAGCGGTGCCGGGGAGCTGTTTTTT. This chain links TRBV11-2 with TRBJ2-2, with D possibly being TRBD2 (5 bases). V shed 7 bases and J shed 6 bases, with 15 bases lying between them. The length of the CDR3 is 14 residues. Germline CDR1 and CDR2: SGHAT and FQNNGV.

This clonotype was counted only a few times. In DNA, the CDR3 is TGTGCCAGCACCAGGGGACGATCGCCAGATACGCAGTATTTT. Translation: CASTRGRSPDTQYF. The V gene is TRBV7-2, the J gene TRBJ2-3; D possibly corresponds to TRBD1 (6 bases). The CDR3 extends over 14 amino acids. V was trimmed by 7 bases and J by 4 bases, leaving 15 bases between them. The V gene's germline CDR1 is SGHTA and CDR2 FQGNSA.

This clonotype turned up a few times. V is TRBV5-1 and J is TRBJ2-1; D gene ambiguous. Trimming removed 0 bases at V and 6 bases at J, with 13 bases between. This CDR3 contains 15 residues. The germline gives CDR1 SGHRS, CDR2 YFSETQ. The CDR3 DNA reads TGCGCCAGCAGCTTGGCCGACTGGTGGGGCAATGAGCAGTTCTTC. Translating gives CASSLADWWGNEQFF.

This chain connects TRBV29-1 to TRBJ2-5, with D perhaps matching TRBD1 (5 bases). The CDR3 loop spans 14 amino acids. Trimming took 7 bases from V and 3 from J, leaving 18 bases between them. CDR1 and CDR2 (germline): SQVTM, ANQGSEA. The CDR3 reads CSARKGHWEETQYF. The CDR3 region has the DNA TGCAGCGCCCGAAAGGGGCATTGGGAAGAGACCCAGTACTTC.

J is TRBJ2-5 and V is TRBV7-9; no clear D gene. Germline V gene lookup returns CDR1 SEHNR and CDR2 FQNEAQ (reference sequence). CDR3 length: 14 residues. Deletions cut 0 bases from V and 1 base from J, with 6 bases between. CDR3 region: CASSLARAQETQYF. As DNA, the CDR3 is TGTGCCAGCAGCTTAGCACGGGCCCAAGAGACCCAGTACTTC.

This clonotype showed up many times. The chain couples TRBV11-3 to TRBJ2-1; no clear D gene. This CDR3 spans 11 amino acids. With 0 bases removed from V and 8 bases from J, the gap between germline ends came to 2 bases. Germline V gene data show CDR1 as SGHNT and CDR2 as YENEEA. The CDR3 protein is CASSLEDEQFF. CDR3 DNA: TGTGCCAGCAGCTTAGAAGATGAGCAGTTCTTC.